The rows below give T cell receptor beta chains drawn from one sample of a study of blood T cell repertoires in COVID-19. Assay used: immunoSEQ multiplex PCR; TCRdb lists only in-frame clones, some missing. The sample holds over 140,000 clones; about three quarters are singletons and the top ten take 9% to 10%. The sample comprised peripheral blood. The receptors derive from a woman between 45 and 60 years old with active or convalescent COVID-19. Each CDR3 is given with its conserved first and last residue. A D gene is named only where the DNA matches it firmly.

V	D	J	CDR3
TRBV9	-	TRBJ1-5	CASSARPEVSNQPQHF
TRBV10-3	TRBD2	TRBJ2-7	CAISESSGRVYEQYF
TRBV5-5	TRBD1	TRBJ1-2	CASSLGGPGTGNGYTF
TRBV6-2/TRBV6-3	-	TRBJ1-1	CASSRGLYTEAFF
TRBV3-1/TRBV3-2	-	TRBJ1-3	CASSERGIGNTIYF
TRBV3-1/TRBV3-2	TRBD1	TRBJ1-6	CASSSRTGRNSPLHF
TRBV2	TRBD2	TRBJ2-3	CASNRLAGGFPDTQYF
TRBV19	-	TRBJ1-1	CASKGQSNTEAFF
TRBV28	-	TRBJ1-5	CASSFLVGNQPQHF
TRBV2	TRBD1	TRBJ1-5	CASSGDRGRGQPQHF
TRBV7-2	TRBD2	TRBJ2-1	CASSVEREYNEQFF
TRBV6-5	-	TRBJ1-1	CASSYIGSGNTEAFF
TRBV6-1	-	TRBJ1-6	CASSEATGYNSPLHF
TRBV6-6	-	TRBJ1-1	CASSYEQQGGEAFF
TRBV6-5	-	TRBJ1-1	CASSYLQGGEAFF
TRBV6-6	-	TRBJ2-1	CASSYGRGYNEQFF
TRBV3-1/TRBV3-2	-	TRBJ1-4	CATSNFQGEKLFF
TRBV15	TRBD1	TRBJ1-5	CATSRGGQTSNQPQHF
TRBV5-1	TRBD2	TRBJ2-3	CASSEPLAGGGHTDTQYF
TRBV7-2	-	TRBJ1-6	CASSLKGNNSPLHF
TRBV14	TRBD2	TRBJ2-1	CASSSVAWRGTLNEQFF
TRBV4-3	-	TRBJ2-1	CASSQVLANNEQFF
TRBV30	-	TRBJ1-2	CAWSYNSYGYTF
TRBV27	-	TRBJ1-1	CASSRWAGDTEAFF
TRBV12-3/TRBV12-4	-	TRBJ1-2	CASSLRGAYGYTF
TRBV30	TRBD2	TRBJ2-3	CAWRKLALAWTPGTQYF
TRBV9	TRBD2	TRBJ2-1	CASSVVGAGGYNEQFF
TRBV23-1	-	TRBJ1-1	CASSQSTGEGTEAFF
TRBV24-1	TRBD1	TRBJ1-5	CATSDRTGPNQPQHF
TRBV6-1	TRBD2	TRBJ2-7	CASSALGSGMGVYEQYF
TRBV6-2/TRBV6-3	-	TRBJ2-5	CASSSGQETQYF
TRBV6-2/TRBV6-3	-	TRBJ1-1	CASSPHRTELNTEAFF
TRBV30	-	TRBJ1-2	CAWSVSGVGGYTF
TRBV7-2	-	TRBJ1-6	CASSLGSGASPLHF
TRBV6-6	-	TRBJ2-7	CASSYIPASYEQYF
TRBV28	-	TRBJ2-5	CASSFDRRIQETQYF
TRBV28	TRBD1	TRBJ2-7	CASSLGQGANEQYF
TRBV7-2	TRBD1	TRBJ1-1	CASSLAAAGGTAAFF
TRBV2	-	TRBJ2-3	CASSPGHLSTDTQYF
TRBV28	-	TRBJ2-7	CASSFPRQVYEQYF
TRBV7-2	TRBD1	TRBJ2-7	CASSTGGTGIYEQYF
TRBV7-9	TRBD1	TRBJ1-2	CASSPGQGGDLYGYTF
TRBV18	-	TRBJ1-6	CASSPGRGVNSPLHF
TRBV28	TRBD1	TRBJ1-4	CASSKQGAGEKLFF
TRBV7-8	-	TRBJ1-3	CASSFARVGNTIYF
TRBV30	-	TRBJ2-5	CAWSADSQTQYF
TRBV30	TRBD1	TRBJ2-3	CAWSVGTGNPDTQYF
TRBV7-6	-	TRBJ2-5	CASSPPGGLTQYF
TRBV7-2	-	TRBJ1-3	CASSLVPVPGNTIYF
TRBV7-2	TRBD2	TRBJ2-3	CASSFPLRGGESLDTQYF
TRBV18	TRBD1	TRBJ2-5	CASSQPGTGNLETQYF
TRBV7-9	-	TRBJ1-1	CASSLVGQNTEAFF
TRBV5-1	-	TRBJ2-7	CASIPSDGSSYEQYF
TRBV18	TRBD2	TRBJ2-1	CASSPAGLAGGNEQFF
TRBV19	-	TRBJ2-5	CASSMGSVTEETQYF
TRBV5-1	-	TRBJ1-4	CASSLETVGEKLFF
TRBV24-1	-	TRBJ2-2	CATSVSGINTGELFF
TRBV7-9	-	TRBJ2-2	CASTLRTVTANTGELFF
TRBV5-6	-	TRBJ1-2	CASSLQGMGYGYTF